The next 7 T cell receptor beta chains were all read from a single sample in a study of blood T cell repertoires in COVID-19. The repertoire was sequenced with immunoSEQ multiplex PCR; TCRdb's copy has only in-frame clones and lacks some. The profile covers roughly 200,000 clones, with approximately 89% appearing a single time and approximately 2.1% taken by the ten largest. The sample taken for sequencing was PBMCs or T cells enriched from blood (not recorded which). These receptors originate from a woman in her thirties or forties with acute COVID-19.

This rearrangement joins TRBV5-4 to TRBJ2-1; 10 nucleotides line up with TRBD1. The germline gives CDR1 SGHNT, CDR2 YYREEE (reference sequence). The CDR3 has 11 amino acids. Trimming removed 10 bases from V and 7 bases from J; junction bases left unmatched: 2. The CDR3 is CAWGQGNEQFF. The CDR3 DNA reads TGTGCCTGGGGACAGGGGAATGAGCAGTTCTTC.

This chain connects TRBV7-6 to TRBJ1-2; 9 bases are shared with TRBD1. CDR3 size: 13 residues. Trimming removed 5 bases from V and 4 bases from J; junction bases left unmatched: 2. Germline lookup yields CDR1 SGHVS and CDR2 FNYEAQ. In DNA, the CDR3 is TGTGCCAGCAGCCCGACAGGGGGCTATGGCTACACCTTC. This encodes CASSPTGGYGYTF. The whole variable domain, filled in from reference TRBV7-6 and TRBJ1-2, reads GAGVSQSPRYKVTKRGQDVALRCDPISGHVSLYWYRQALGQGPEFLTYFNYEAQQDKSGLPNDRFSAERPEGSISTLTIQRTEQRDSAMYRCASSPTGGYGYTFGSGTRLTVV.

The J gene is TRBJ2-7, the V gene TRBV6-6, with D tentatively TRBD2 (6 bases). The CDR3 runs to 15 residues. Deletions cut 8 bases from V and 2 bases from J, with 19 bases between. From germline, CDR1 is MNHNY and CDR2 SVGAGI (reference sequence). The CDR3 reads CASGRGSDTTYEQYF. In DNA form, the CDR3 reads TGTGCCAGCGGACGGGGGTCGGACACAACCTACGAGCAGTACTTC.

The chain couples TRBV15 to TRBJ1-2; D unresolved. This CDR3 has 13 amino acids. CDR1 and CDR2 from the germline V gene are LNHNV and YYDKDF (reference sequence). V lost 5 bases and J lost 5, with 12 bases in between. CDR3 in amino acids: CATSSNGVYGYTF. The CDR3 DNA sequence: TGTGCCACCAGCTCGAACGGAGTTTATGGCTACACCTTC.

V gene TRBV7-7 combines with J gene TRBJ1-1; no definite D call. The CDR3 covers 13 residues. CDR1 and CDR2 from the germline V gene are SSHAT and FNYEAQ (reference sequence). V was cut by 3 bases and J by 5 bases, with 10 bases left in between. CDR3 in DNA: TGTGCCAGCAGCTTGGGAGTTGGGACTGAAGCTTTCTTT. Protein: CASSLGVGTEAFF.

The gene calls are TRBV19 and TRBJ1-5; the match to TRBD1 covers 8 bases. Germline V gives CDR1 LNHDA, CDR2 SQIVND (reference sequence). The trim removed 5 bases at V and 6 bases at J, leaving 9 bases unmatched. The CDR3 extends over 15 amino acids. For the CDR3, the DNA is TGTGCCAGTAGTGCATTCTCAGGGGGCCGTCAGCCCCAGCATTTT. Protein sequence: CASSAFSGGRQPQHF. The variable domain in full, completed from reference TRBV19 and TRBJ1-5, reads DGGITQSPKYLFRKEGQNVTLSCEQNLNHDAMYWYRQDPGQGLRLIYYSQIVNDFQKGDIAEGYSVSREKKESFPLTVTSAQKNPTAFYLCASSAFSGGRQPQHFGDGTRLSIL.

The J gene is TRBJ2-2, the V gene TRBV19; 7 nucleotides align to TRBD2. The CDR3 has 13 amino acids. In germline, CDR1 is LNHDA, CDR2 SQIVND (reference sequence). Trimming at V came to 11 bases and at J to 1 base, leaving 4 bases not matched to a gene. The CDR3 DNA follows: TGTGCCGTTAGCGGGTTGAACACCGGGGAGCTGTTTTTT. Protein: CAVSGLNTGELFF.